This T cell receptor beta chain was captured by sequencing in a study of T cells in Graves' hyperthyroidism and ophthalmopathy. The study's findings and limits: Median prediction lead before ophthalmopathy onset was around seven months with the model.

The CDR3 covers 18 residues. The trim removed 7 bases at V and 4 bases at J, leaving 17 bases unmatched. What was amplified from RNA transcripts were TCR beta CDR3 regions. Researchers ran a first-round RT-PCR on the TCR CDR3 using the HTBI primer set. TCRdb itself ran the multiplex PCR reads through MiXCR, one entry per CDR3 protein. The sample includes some 740,000 distinct CDR3 sequences, 14% seen only once; the top ten take approximately 10%. At least ten counts were recorded for this clonotype. The antigen remains undetermined. The sample was blood. The chain combines TRBV12-3 or TRBV12-4 with TRBJ1-5; the match to TRBD1 covers 9 bases. The sequence derives from a woman between 18 and 29 years old with Graves' hyperthyroidism. CDR3 loop: CASNLPGPRDRANQPQHF. In DNA form, the CDR3 reads TGTGCCAGCAACCTCCCGGGCCCACGGGACAGGGCTAATCAGCCCCAGCATTTT.